This T cell receptor (beta chain) derives from a study of cytomegalovirus exposure and HLA in healthy donors. Study at large: Most genotyped donors, roughly 80% of 300 to 400, had Caucasian-associated genetic ancestry.

Primers: 60 Vbeta forward and 13 Jbeta reverse. Per the study methods: It was a later analysis that counted 79 million or so unique TCR beta chains, of which some 9.9 million were shared. Clones were read by immunoSEQ multiplex PCR, and TCRdb kept only the in-frame ones, dropping some. V and J calls and clone size are given by that table; D and trimming were obtained from the DNA. The sample records 150,000 to 200,000 clones, approximately 85% being singletons. The CDR3 length is 15 residues. CDR1 and CDR2 from the germline V gene are GTSNPN and SVGIG (reference sequence). V dropped 4 bases and J dropped 0 bases, with 12 bases sitting between them. About this clone: Its matching antigen is unknown.

Overall study findings and caveats: The number of N-insertions in an Asian-associated ancestry cluster was reportedly below the approximately 700-donor mean in a later analysis.

This receptor was identified in a man between 18 and 29 years old in good health and CMV-seropositive. J is TRBJ2-2 and V is TRBV30, with D maybe TRBD1 (6 bases). The sequenced sample was PBMCs. CDR3 in amino acids: CAWTPGDSNTGELFF. CDR3 in DNA: TGTGCCTGGACCCCAGGGGATTCGAACACCGGGGAGCTGTTTTTT.